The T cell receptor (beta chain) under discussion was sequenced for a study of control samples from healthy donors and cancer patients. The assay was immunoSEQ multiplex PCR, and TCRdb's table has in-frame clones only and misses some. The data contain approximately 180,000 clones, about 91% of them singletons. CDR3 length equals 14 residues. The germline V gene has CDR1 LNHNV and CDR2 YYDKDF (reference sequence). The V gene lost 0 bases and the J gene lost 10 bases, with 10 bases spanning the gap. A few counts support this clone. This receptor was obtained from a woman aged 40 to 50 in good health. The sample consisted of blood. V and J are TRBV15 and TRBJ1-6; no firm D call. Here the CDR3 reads CATSRDGGRSPLHF. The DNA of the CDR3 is TGTGCCACCAGCAGAGATGGAGGGAGATCACCCCTCCACTTT.